Listed below are T cell receptor beta chains from one sample, sequenced in a study of naive and memory T cell subsets. One entry per CDR3 protein, called by TCRdb with MiXCR from the UMI-ligation and nested PCR reads. The sample lists some 80,000 distinct CDR3 sequences; roughly 9.2% were seen once. The sample comprised naive CD8+ T cells from blood. All receptors come from a human donor in good health. The CDR3 runs from the conserved cysteine through the conserved F or W. The order of the fields is J gene, D gene, V gene, clone size, CDR3 DNA, CDR3 protein. The D gene is left open where the match is weak. For some rows the clone size is stated as once, few or many, or as a class when expanded; others skip it.

>TRBJ2-1|TRBD2|TRBV29-1|many
TGCAGCGTTGAATTGCGGCGGGAGGGCTACAATGAGCAGTTCTTC
CSVELRREGYNEQFF
>TRBJ2-1|TRBD1|TRBV7-9|NA
TGTGCCAGCAGCTCCCTTCAGGGGGCCGGCAATGAGCAGTTCTTC
CASSSLQGAGNEQFF
>TRBJ1-1|NA|TRBV29-1|few
TGCAGCGTAGTTCCAGGGTACCGGGACACTGAAGCTTTCTTT
CSVVPGYRDTEAFF
>TRBJ1-6|NA|TRBV27|NA
TGTGCCAGCAGAATGGGGAACTATAATTCACCCCTCCACTTT
CASRMGNYNSPLHF
>TRBJ1-1|NA|TRBV25-1|few
TGTGCCAGCATCCCGACGGCCGGGGGTGGCACTGAAGCTTTCTTT
CASIPTAGGGTEAFF
>TRBJ2-7|TRBD2|TRBV7-2|few
TGTGCCAGCAGCTCTCATCCCCGGGGTGCTAGCGGCTCCTACGAGCAGTACTTC
CASSSHPRGASGSYEQYF
>TRBJ1-1|NA|TRBV28|NA
TGTGCCAGCAGTTTGACCCCGGGCCCGATGGGCACTGAAGCTTTCTTT
CASSLTPGPMGTEAFF
>TRBJ1-1|NA|TRBV7-9|few
TGTGCCAGCAGCTTAGCGCAGGGATTGAACACTGAAGCTTTCTTT
CASSLAQGLNTEAFF
>TRBJ2-7|TRBD2|TRBV12-3/TRBV12-4|NA
TGTGCCAGCAGTCCTCGGGACTACCACTCCTACGAGCAGTACTTC
CASSPRDYHSYEQYF
>TRBJ2-3|NA|TRBV27|NA
TGTGCCAGCAGTTTGACGGAGAACGGAGATACGCAGTATTTT
CASSLTENGDTQYF
>TRBJ2-1|TRBD1|TRBV5-4|few
TGTGCCAGCCAGGACAGCGAGACAGGGAACTACAATGAGCAGTTCTTC
CASQDSETGNYNEQFF
>TRBJ2-7|TRBD2|TRBV20-1|many
TGCAGTGCCCCGCTGGGGACTAGCGGAAAATACGAGCAGTACTTC
CSAPLGTSGKYEQYF
>TRBJ2-7|NA|TRBV11-2|few
TGTGCCAGCAGCTTATCACAGGGTCTTGGCTACGAGCAGTACTTC
CASSLSQGLGYEQYF
>TRBJ2-3|TRBD2|TRBV29-1|NA
TGCAGCGTTGAAGATGAGGCTAGCGGGACTAGCACAGATACGCAGTATTTT
CSVEDEASGTSTDTQYF
>TRBJ2-7|NA|TRBV7-7|NA
TGTGCCAGCAGCTTACAGGACAGCTACGAGCAGTACTTC
CASSLQDSYEQYF